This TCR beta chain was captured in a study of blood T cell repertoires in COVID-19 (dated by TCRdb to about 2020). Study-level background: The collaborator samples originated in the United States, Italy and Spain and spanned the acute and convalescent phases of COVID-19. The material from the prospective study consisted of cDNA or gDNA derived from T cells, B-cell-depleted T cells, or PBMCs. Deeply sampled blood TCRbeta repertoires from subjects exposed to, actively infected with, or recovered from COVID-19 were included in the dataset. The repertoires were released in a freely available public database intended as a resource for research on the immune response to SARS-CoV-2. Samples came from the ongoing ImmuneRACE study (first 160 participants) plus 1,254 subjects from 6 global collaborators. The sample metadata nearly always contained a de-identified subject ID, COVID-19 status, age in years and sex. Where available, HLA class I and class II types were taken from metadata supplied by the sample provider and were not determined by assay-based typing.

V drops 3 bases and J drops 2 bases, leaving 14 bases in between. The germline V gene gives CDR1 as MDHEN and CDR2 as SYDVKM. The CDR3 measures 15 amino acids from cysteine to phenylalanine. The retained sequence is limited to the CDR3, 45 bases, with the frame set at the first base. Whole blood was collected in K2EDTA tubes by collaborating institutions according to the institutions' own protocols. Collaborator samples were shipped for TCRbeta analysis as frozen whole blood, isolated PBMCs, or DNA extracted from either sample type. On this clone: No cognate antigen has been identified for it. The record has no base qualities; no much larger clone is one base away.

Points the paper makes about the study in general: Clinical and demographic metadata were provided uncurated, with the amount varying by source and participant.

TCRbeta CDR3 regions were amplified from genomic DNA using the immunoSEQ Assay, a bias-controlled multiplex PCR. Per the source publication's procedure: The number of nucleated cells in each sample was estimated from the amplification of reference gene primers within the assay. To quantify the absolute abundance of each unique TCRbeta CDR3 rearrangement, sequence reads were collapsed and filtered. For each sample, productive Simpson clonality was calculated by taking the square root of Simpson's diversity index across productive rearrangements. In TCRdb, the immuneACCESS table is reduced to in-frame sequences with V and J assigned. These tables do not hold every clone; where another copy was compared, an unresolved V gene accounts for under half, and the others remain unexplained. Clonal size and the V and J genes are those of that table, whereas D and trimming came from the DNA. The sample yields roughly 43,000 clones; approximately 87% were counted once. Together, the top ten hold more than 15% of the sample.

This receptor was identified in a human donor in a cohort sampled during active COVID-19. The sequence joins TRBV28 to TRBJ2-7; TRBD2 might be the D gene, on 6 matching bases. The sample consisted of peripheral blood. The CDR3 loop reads CASSLVGAGTYEQYF. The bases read TGTGCCAGCAGTTTGGTAGGTGCGGGAACCTACGAGCAGTACTTC.